Each of the 10 T cell receptor beta chains below was sequenced from the same sample in a study of cytomegalovirus exposure and HLA in healthy donors. PCR amplification relied on 60 Vbeta primers (plus 13 Jbeta primers). The method was immunoSEQ multiplex PCR; TCRdb's version includes in-frame clones alone and lacks a portion of them. Here the sample spans about 160,000 clones, about 80% being singletons. The sequenced sample consisted of PBMCs. These receptors were taken from a man aged 18 to 35 in good health and CMV-seropositive.

This chain connects TRBV21-1 to TRBJ2-7; the table's D call, TRBD1, has no DNA check behind it. TRBV21-1 is given as a pseudogene. CDR3 length: 18 amino acids. This CDR3 reads CASSKEYGGRDSSYEQYF. The CDR3 nucleotides are TGTGCCAGCAGCAAAGAGTACGGGGGCCGGGACAGTTCCTACGAGCAGTACTTC.

The count of this clone is one. The chain employs TRBV6-1 and TRBJ1-2; no clear D. The CDR3 is 12 amino acids. Trimming stripped 4 bases from V and 7 bases from J, with 10 bases between. Germline-derived CDR1 and CDR2 are MNHNS and SASEGT. This chain's CDR3 is CASSAFRFGYTF. CDR3 coding DNA: TGTGCCAGCAGTGCGTTCAGGTTTGGCTACACCTTC.

This chain connects TRBV4-1 to TRBJ1-1; D perhaps matches TRBD1 (6 bases). Trimming pared 0 bases from V and 5 bases from J, leaving 10 bases between. The CDR3 extends over 14 amino acids. CDR1 MGHRA and CDR2 YSYEKL come from the germline V gene. The CDR3 loop is CASSQEQGWTEAFF. CDR3 bases: TGCGCCAGCAGCCAAGAACAGGGATGGACTGAAGCTTTCTTT.

The chain combines TRBV28 with TRBJ1-2; D unresolved. V was shortened by 4 bases and J by 4 bases, with 13 bases between the two germline ends. Germline values: CDR1 MDHEN, CDR2 SYDVKM. This CDR3 has 14 amino acids. CDR3 nucleotides: TGTGCCAGCAGTTCTTTTAACGGGGTCTATGGCTACACCTTC. It codes for CASSSFNGVYGYTF.

The sample holds one count of this clone. The chain couples TRBV19 to TRBJ1-2; D is possibly TRBD1 (5 bases). The CDR3 consists of 14 residues. Looked up from germline, CDR1 is LNHDA and CDR2 is SQIVND (reference sequence). With 5 bases removed from V and 6 bases from J, the gap between germline ends came to 16 bases. CDR3 loop: CASSPRDWKDGYTF. As DNA, the CDR3 is TGTGCCAGTAGTCCCAGGGACTGGAAGGATGGCTACACCTTC.

Points on this clone: Given the absence of the conserved phenylalanine or tryptophan at the CDR3 end, a read error is likely. The chain is built from TRBV7-9 and TRBJ1-6; 7 positions match TRBD1. Per the germline V gene, CDR1 is SEHNR and CDR2 is FQNEAQ (reference sequence). Trimming at V came to 5 bases and at J to 3 bases, leaving 4 bases not matched to a gene. The CDR3 runs 15 residues. Here the CDR3 DNA reads TGTGCCAGCAGCCTAGGGACAGACTATAATTCACCCCTCCACCTT. Translation gives CASSLGTDYNSPLHL.

The V gene is TRBV11-2, the J gene TRBJ2-4; 7 bases are a match to TRBD2. Looked up from germline, CDR1 is SGHAT and CDR2 is FQNNGV. The CDR3 is 14 residues long. J gave up 2 bases and V 4 bases, and 2 bases lay outside the gene matches. CDR3 sequence reads: CASSSSGPKNIQYF. The CDR3 DNA reads as TGTGCCAGCAGCTCTAGCGGACCCAAAAACATTCAGTACTTC.

The genes are TRBV5-6 and TRBJ2-3, with D perhaps TRBD2 (7 bases). With 5 bases removed from V and 1 base from J, the gap between germline ends came to 17 bases. The CDR3 is 16 amino acids. Per the germline V gene, CDR1 is SGHDT and CDR2 is YYEEEE. The CDR3 region is CASSVRGGRGTDTQYF. The CDR3 bases are TGTGCCAGCAGTGTGAGGGGGGGCCGCGGCACAGATACGCAGTATTTT. Full variable domain (remainder filled in from reference TRBV5-6 and TRBJ2-3): DAGVTQSPTHLIKTRGQQVTLRCSPKSGHDTVSWYQQALGQGPQFIFQYYEEEERQRGNFPDRFSGHQFPNYSSELNVNALLLGDSALYLCASSVRGGRGTDTQYFGPGTRLTVL.

The chain recombines TRBV19 with TRBJ1-1, with 9 bases fitting TRBD1. The CDR3 has 16 amino acids. CDR1 and CDR2 (germline): LNHDA, SQIVND (reference sequence). V gave up 3 bases and J gave up 4 bases; unmatched junction bases: 9. The CDR3 spells CASSMRQGEGSTEAFF. For the CDR3, the DNA is TGTGCCAGTAGTATGCGACAGGGGGAAGGAAGCACTGAAGCTTTCTTT. Filled out from reference TRBV19 and TRBJ1-1, the complete variable domain reads DGGITQSPKYLFRKEGQNVTLSCEQNLNHDAMYWYRQDPGQGLRLIYYSQIVNDFQKGDIAEGYSVSREKKESFPLTVTSAQKNPTAFYLCASSMRQGEGSTEAFFGQGTRLTVV.

The sample holds a few counts of this clone. The rearrangement links TRBV21-1 to TRBJ2-7; the D call in the table, TRBD1, was not verified against the DNA. TRBV21-1 is designated a pseudogene. CDR3 size: 15 residues. For the CDR3, the DNA is TGTGCCAGGGGTGTGGGGACACTTAGCTCCTACGAGCAGTACTTC. This translates into CARGVGTLSSYEQYF.